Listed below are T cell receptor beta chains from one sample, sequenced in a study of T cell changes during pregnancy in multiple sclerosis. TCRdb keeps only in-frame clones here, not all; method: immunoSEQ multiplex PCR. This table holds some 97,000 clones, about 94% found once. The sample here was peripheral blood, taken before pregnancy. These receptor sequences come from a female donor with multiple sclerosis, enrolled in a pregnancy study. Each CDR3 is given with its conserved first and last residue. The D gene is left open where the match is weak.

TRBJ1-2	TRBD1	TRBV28	TGTGCCAGCAGTACTACAGGGGAACCTAACTATGGCTACACCTTC	CASSTTGEPNYGYTF
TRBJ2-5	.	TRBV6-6	TGTGCCAGCAGTAGACCCGCCGGCGGAAACCAAGAGACCCAGTACTTC	CASSRPAGGNQETQYF
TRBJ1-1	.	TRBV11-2	TGTGCCAGCAGCTTTAAAACCCCATCAGCCCCCGGGGCTGAAGCTTTCTTT	CASSFKTPSAPGAEAFF
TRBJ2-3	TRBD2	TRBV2	TGTGCCAGCAGTGAGGAGAGCGGGAGGGCCGGGGATACGCAGTATTTT	CASSEESGRAGDTQYF
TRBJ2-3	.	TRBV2	TGTGCCAGCAGTGAACCTTGGAGTCCCACAGATACGCAGTATTTT	CASSEPWSPTDTQYF
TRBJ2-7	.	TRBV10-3	TGTGCCATCAGTGTGGGCGCCTACTCCTACGAGCAGTACTTC	CAISVGAYSYEQYF
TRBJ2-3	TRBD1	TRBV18	TGTGCCAGCTCACCGGGACAGGGGATCACAGATACGCAGTATTTT	CASSPGQGITDTQYF
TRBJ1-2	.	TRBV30	TGTGCCTGGAGTGAAGGTGGGGCGAGGGGCTACACCTTC	CAWSEGGARGYTF
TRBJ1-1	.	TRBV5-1	TGCGCCAGCAGCTTGACAGGTAGGGACACTGAAGCTTTCTTT	CASSLTGRDTEAFF
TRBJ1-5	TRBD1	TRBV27	TGTGCCAGCAGTTTAAACAGGGGGCAACAGCCCCAGCATTTT	CASSLNRGQQPQHF
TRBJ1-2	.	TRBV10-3	TGTGCCATCAGCGGGAATGACTATGGCTACACCTTC	CAISGNDYGYTF
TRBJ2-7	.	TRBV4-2	TGTGCCAGCAGCCAAGATCACACAGGGAACTACGAGCAGTACTTC	CASSQDHTGNYEQYF
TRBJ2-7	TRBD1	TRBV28	TGTGCCAGCAGTTTCTCAACCGGGACAGGGACCTACGAGCAGTACTTC	CASSFSTGTGTYEQYF
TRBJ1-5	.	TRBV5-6	TGTGCCAGCAACAGGGCGTTGAGCAATCAGCCCCAGCATTTT	CASNRALSNQPQHF